These 16 T cell receptor beta chains were all obtained from the same sample, sequenced in a study of blood T cell repertoires in COVID-19. Method: immunoSEQ multiplex PCR; TCRdb's copy keeps in-frame clones and lacks some. The sample contains about 480,000 clones, more than 75% of which appear only once. Sequencing was carried out using PBMCs or T cells enriched from blood (not recorded which). These receptor sequences come from a woman aged 35 to 49 who had recovered from COVID-19.

The chain has TRBV24-1 and TRBJ2-2, with D maybe TRBD2 (6 bases). The CDR3 consists of 15 residues. Trimming cost V 1 base and J 3 bases, with 8 bases left between them. Germline-derived CDR1 and CDR2 are KGHDR and SFDVKD. CDR3 amino acids: CATSDLERDTGELFF. The CDR3 DNA sequence: TGTGCCACCAGTGATTTAGAGCGGGACACCGGGGAGCTGTTTTTT.

The CDR3: CASSSLWTGLEYEQYF. The CDR3 region has the DNA TGTGCCAGCAGTTCCTTATGGACAGGGTTGGAGTACGAGCAGTACTTC. This rearrangement joins TRBV27 to TRBJ2-7; 8 bases are a match to TRBD1. CDR3 length equals 16 residues. From germline, CDR1 is MNHEY and CDR2 SMNVEV (reference sequence). Trimming took 4 bases from V and 4 from J; bases not matched to a gene: 12.

This chain connects TRBV27 to TRBJ2-1; 7 bases match TRBD2. The CDR3 loop spans 16 amino acids. V dropped 6 bases and J dropped 5; count of bases not matched to a gene: 13. The germline CDR1 and CDR2 sequences are MNHEY and SMNVEV (reference sequence). CDR3 region: CASSEPGWRENNEQFF. CDR3 sequence (DNA): TGTGCCAGCAGCGAACCCGGTTGGCGGGAGAACAATGAGCAGTTCTTC.

The chain links TRBV6-5 to TRBJ1-5; 7 bases align to TRBD1. Losses at the gene ends were 6 bases for V and 0 bases for J; bases not matched to a gene: 2. CDR3 length equals 14 residues. Germline values: CDR1 MNHEY, CDR2 SVGAGI. CDR3 residues: CASRGTVSNQPQHF. The DNA for the CDR3 is TGTGCCAGCAGGGGGACAGTTAGCAATCAGCCCCAGCATTTT.

The gene calls are TRBV29-1 and TRBJ1-1, with TRBD1 matching over 8 bases. The CDR3 contains 15 residues. Germline V gives CDR1 SQVTM, CDR2 ANQGSEA. With 7 bases clipped from V and 0 bases from J, the junction kept 10 bases outside the gene matches. Written as DNA, the CDR3 is TGCAGCGCTGGGACAGGCCTACCCATGAACACTGAAGCTTTCTTT. Its translation: CSAGTGLPMNTEAFF.

The chain links TRBV6-4 to TRBJ2-1; 8 bases fit TRBD1. V dropped 8 bases and J dropped 1; count of bases not matched to a gene: 7. Germline V gene lookup returns CDR1 MRHNA and CDR2 SNTAGT. The CDR3 is 15 amino acids. The CDR3 loop reads CASSLQGASYNEQFF. In nucleotides, the CDR3 is TGTGCCAGCTCGTTGCAGGGGGCTTCCTACAATGAGCAGTTCTTC.

The chain couples TRBV9 to TRBJ2-3; D might be TRBD2 (5 bases). The CDR3 is 15 residues long. Germline lookup yields CDR1 SGDLS and CDR2 YYNGEE. With 2 bases removed from V and 0 bases from J, the gap between germline ends came to 10 bases. The CDR3 DNA reads TGTGCCAGCAGCGTTACTCGAGGGAGCACAGATACGCAGTATTTT. This codes for CASSVTRGSTDTQYF.

The chain joins TRBV5-8 to TRBJ1-1; D remains unclear. V was pared by 0 bases and J by 6 bases, with 9 bases between. The CDR3 runs 13 residues. Per germline, CDR1 SGHTS and CDR2 YDEGEE. CDR3 nucleotides: TGTGCCAGCAGCTTGGTGGGGAGGGCTGAAGCTTTCTTT. The encoded protein is CASSLVGRAEAFF.

With regard to this clone: Different DNA sequences within this sample yield the same CDR3. The rearrangement joins TRBV11-2 to TRBJ2-7; D gene uncertain. V lost 1 base to trimming and J lost 3 bases, with 7 bases between them. The CDR3 runs to 13 residues. In germline, CDR1 is SGHAT, CDR2 FQNNGV. The CDR3 spells CASSLGGVYEQYF. CDR3 DNA sequence: TGTGCCAGCAGCTTAGGCGGAGTCTACGAGCAGTACTTC.

The rearrangement uses TRBV5-4 and TRBJ2-4; 13 bases align to TRBD2. This CDR3 comprises 17 residues. V gave up 4 bases and J gave up 4 bases; unmatched junction bases: 8. In germline, CDR1 is SGHNT, CDR2 YYREEE (reference sequence). Here the CDR3 DNA reads TGTGCCAGCAGCGTCGGGACTAGCGGGATGACTAAAAACATTCAGTACTTC. Translated: CASSVGTSGMTKNIQYF. Complete variable domain (other parts from reference TRBV5-4 and TRBJ2-4): ETGVTQSPTHLIKTRGQQVTLRCSSQSGHNTVSWYQQALGQGPQFIFQYYREEENGRGNFPPRFSGLQFPNYSSELNVNALELDDSALYLCASSVGTSGMTKNIQYFGAGTRLSVL.

The rearrangement links TRBV5-1 to TRBJ1-3; D unresolved. The germline V and J ends were trimmed by 6 bases and 5 bases, with 18 bases remaining between them. Per germline, CDR1 SGHRS and CDR2 YFSETQ. This CDR3 region has 15 residues. In nucleotides, the CDR3 is TGCGCCAGCACCCCCCTCCCTCATACAAGAAACACCATATATTTT. Translated: CASTPLPHTRNTIYF.

The chain employs TRBV5-8 and TRBJ1-2; D gene uncertain. Trimming pared 6 bases from V and 3 bases from J, leaving 6 bases between. Germline CDR1 reads SGHTS; CDR2 reads YDEGEE. CDR3 length: 11 amino acids. The CDR3 DNA reads as TGTGCCAGCACTCTTGACTATGGCTACACCTTC. Amino acids: CASTLDYGYTF.

The chain combines TRBV11-2 with TRBJ2-7; weak D call: TRBD1 (5 bases). The V and J ends lost 3 bases and 0 bases respectively, with 12 bases between them. CDR1 SGHAT and CDR2 FQNNGV come from the germline V gene. This CDR3 contains 15 residues. Here the CDR3 DNA reads TGTGCCAGCAGCTTCAGGTGGGGCAGCTCCTACGAGCAGTACTTC. Protein: CASSFRWGSSYEQYF.

This chain uses TRBV7-2 with TRBJ1-3; D ambiguous. Trimming left V 5 bases short and J 0 bases short, with 11 bases between. Germline V gives CDR1 SGHTA, CDR2 FQGNSA. This CDR3 contains 15 residues. The CDR3: CASSPGPYSGNTIYF. CDR3 DNA sequence: TGTGCCAGCAGCCCGGGTCCCTACTCTGGAAACACCATATATTTT.

This CDR3 reads CASSPERGGSYGYTF. In DNA, the CDR3 is TGTGCCAGCAGTCCCGAGCGCGGGGGCAGCTATGGCTACACCTTC. The J gene is TRBJ1-2, the V gene TRBV7-2; possibly TRBD1 for D (6 bases). Trimming took off 6 bases at V and 4 bases at J, with 18 bases between the two ends. Looked up from germline, CDR1 is SGHTA and CDR2 is FQGNSA. The CDR3 is 15 amino acids.

The V call is TRBV27, the J call TRBJ1-5; TRBD1 aligns across 8 bases. V lost 5 bases and J lost 5; bases outside the gene matches: 5. Per germline, CDR1 MNHEY and CDR2 SMNVEV (reference sequence). This CDR3 is 14 amino acids long. For the CDR3, the DNA is TGTGCCAGCAGTATCACAGGGGGGTATCAGCCCCAGCATTTT. Translation gives CASSITGGYQPQHF.